This entry lists 9 T cell receptor beta chains sequenced from one sample in a study of shared clonotypes between healthy human individuals. Libraries were prepared by immunoSEQ multiplex PCR; TCRdb keeps only in-frame clonotypes and omits some of them. The profile covers 1,100,000 or so clones, with 75% to 85% appearing a single time and about 0.52% taken by the ten largest. Sequenced material: memory CD4+ T cells from PBMCs. As to subset: CD45RA-negative fraction. All receptors derive from a young man in good health. Some clones in this sample may be carry-over from other donors' samples.

The V call is TRBV4-2, the J call TRBJ2-1, with TRBD2 identical over 9 bases. Germline CDR1 LGHNA, CDR2 YNFKEQ. This CDR3 comprises 16 residues. Trimming took 0 bases from V and 6 from J; bases not matched to a gene: 6. The DNA for the CDR3 is TGTGCCAGCAGCCAAGATGAAGGTAGCGGGAGCAATGAGCAGTTCTTC. Its protein is CASSQDEGSGSNEQFF.

This rearrangement joins TRBV5-4 to TRBJ2-5, with D uncertain. Trimming pared 0 bases from V and 5 bases from J, leaving 5 bases between. Germline CDR1 is SGHNT and CDR2 is YYREEE (reference sequence). The CDR3 covers 12 residues. CDR3 DNA sequence: TGTGCCAGCAGCTTGGCGCCGGAGACCCAGTACTTC. Translation: CASSLAPETQYF. Drawing the rest from reference TRBV5-4 and TRBJ2-5, the complete variable domain is ETGVTQSPTHLIKTRGQQVTLRCSSQSGHNTVSWYQQALGQGPQFIFQYYREEENGRGNFPPRFSGLQFPNYSSELNVNALELDDSALYLCASSLAPETQYFGPGTRLLVL.

The genes are TRBV9 and TRBJ2-1; 9 bases line up with TRBD2. CDR3 length equals 15 residues. CDR1 is SGDLS, CDR2 YYNGEE, per germline. The trim removed 4 bases at V and 10 bases at J, leaving 12 bases unmatched. The CDR3 here is CASSFGGLAGTEQFF. Written as DNA, the CDR3 is TGTGCCAGCAGCTTTGGAGGGCTAGCGGGAACCGAGCAGTTCTTC.

This rearrangement joins TRBV6-1 to TRBJ1-2; D may be TRBD1 (5 bases). V was cut by 5 bases and J by 4 bases, with 11 bases left in between. CDR1 and CDR2 from the germline V gene are MNHNS and SASEGT. CDR3 length: 13 amino acids. CDR3 nucleotides: TGTGCCAGCAGTACCAGGGTAGGCTATGGCTACACCTTC. It codes for CASSTRVGYGYTF.

This clone has just a few counts. CDR3 residues: CASTSRGQETQYF. The CDR3 DNA is TGTGCCAGCACCTCAAGAGGGCAAGAGACCCAGTACTTC. This chain connects TRBV27 to TRBJ2-5, with D tentatively TRBD2 (5 bases). V was cut by 7 bases and J by 2 bases, with 11 bases left in between. Germline loops: CDR1 MNHEY, CDR2 SMNVEV (reference sequence). The CDR3 covers 13 residues.

This clone appeared a few times. The rearrangement joins TRBV19 to TRBJ1-4; D gene uncertain. The V end lost 8 bases, the J end lost 7 bases, and 8 bases lay between the germline ends. CDR1 and CDR2 (germline): LNHDA, SQIVND (reference sequence). The CDR3 runs 11 residues. CDR3 DNA sequence: TGTGCCAGTGGTCGGGGTGAAAAACTGTTTTTT. This sequence encodes CASGRGEKLFF.

This chain connects TRBV5-6 to TRBJ2-3, with D unresolved. Trimming took 1 base from V and 7 from J, leaving 7 bases between them. Germline-derived CDR1 and CDR2 are SGHDT and YYEEEE. CDR3 length equals 12 residues. CDR3 in amino acids: CASSLSVHTQYF. The CDR3 DNA follows: TGTGCCAGCAGCTTGTCAGTACATACGCAGTATTTT.

As for this clone: Other DNA sequences in this specimen translate into the identical CDR3. The rearrangement joins TRBV28 to TRBJ2-7; TRBD1 matches at 9 bases. The CDR3 spans 15 residues. Germline CDR1 is MDHEN and CDR2 is SYDVKM. V lost 5 bases to trimming and J lost 4 bases; unmatched junction nucleotides: 9. This CDR3 reads CASSPPGTGTYEQYF. The CDR3 DNA sequence: TGTGCCAGCAGTCCGCCCGGGACAGGGACGTACGAGCAGTACTTC.

This chain uses TRBV7-2 with TRBJ1-4, with TRBD1 matching 8 bases. V trimming: 7 bases; J trimming: 6 bases; junction bases outside the gene matches: 7. Germline-derived CDR1 and CDR2 are SGHTA and FQGNSA. CDR3 size: 14 residues. As DNA, the CDR3 is TGTGCCAGCACACAGACAGGGGCCGATGAAAAACTGTTTTTT. Its protein is CASTQTGADEKLFF.